The 24 T cell receptor beta chains below were found in one sample sequenced in a study of vaccination and CD4 T cells after COVID-19. These receptors have no known antigen. Researchers used the Oncomine TCR Beta short-read assay to sequence DNA from cultured CD4+ T cells. MiXCR, applied by TCRdb to the PCR reads, yields one record per CDR3 protein. Of around 7,100 distinct CDR3 sequences in the sample, roughly 74% are singletons; the top ten hold over 12%. Treatment meaning: roughly 10-day PBMC culture with coronavirus spike peptide pools or control peptides (ViraFEST assay). The source material was CD4+ T cells from blood, cultured in vitro. The source of these receptors is a human donor who had recovered from COVID-19.

J is TRBJ2-3 and V is TRBV6-2 or TRBV6-3, with D possibly TRBD1 on 5 matching bases. Between the trimmed V and J ends, which lost 10 bases and 4 bases, there was a span of 18 bases. Germline V gives CDR1 MNHEY, CDR2 SVGEGT. This CDR3 has 14 residues. CDR3 bases: TGTGCCACCTGGGGCCGAAACTCCCCAGATACGCAGTATTTT. It yields the protein CATWGRNSPDTQYF.

This chain joins TRBV20-1 and TRBJ1-5; possibly TRBD1 for D (6 bases). The CDR3 spans 13 residues. Germline-derived CDR1 and CDR2 are DFQATT and SNEGSKA (reference sequence). V was cut by 3 bases and J by 8 bases, with 14 bases left in between. The CDR3 sequence is CSASLQGLEPQHF. Written as DNA, the CDR3 is TGCAGTGCTAGCCTTCAGGGGTTGGAGCCCCAGCATTTT.

The chain is built from TRBV20-1 and TRBJ1-2; a possible D gene is TRBD1 (6 bases). The length of the CDR3 is 16 residues. Trimming pared 0 bases from V and 3 bases from J, leaving 17 bases between. The V gene's germline CDR1 is DFQATT and CDR2 SNEGSKA (reference sequence). In nucleotides, the CDR3 is TGCAGTGCTAGAGATCCGTACGGCAGGGGTTACTATGGCTACACCTTC. Its protein is CSARDPYGRGYYGYTF.

The V call is TRBV24-1, the J call TRBJ1-2; TRBD1 agrees at 12 bases. The J segment lost 5 bases and the V segment lost 9 bases, leaving 12 bases of the junction unmatched. The CDR3 spans 16 residues. Looked up from germline, CDR1 is KGHDR and CDR2 is SFDVKD. In nucleotides, the CDR3 is TGTGCCACCCAGTCGGGACAGGGGGCGTTTGGGTATGGCTACACCTTC. Its translation: CATQSGQGAFGYGYTF.

The CDR3 reads CASTWGRNQPQHF. The CDR3, as DNA: TGTGCCAGCACTTGGGGGCGAAATCAGCCCCAGCATTTT. The chain carries TRBV6-1 and TRBJ1-5; TRBD1 is a possible D gene (6 bases). The CDR3 has 13 amino acids. Per the germline V gene, CDR1 is MNHNS and CDR2 is SASEGT. The V gene lost 7 bases and the J gene lost 4 bases, with 11 bases spanning the gap.

J is TRBJ1-6 and V is TRBV7-2, with TRBD1 as a possible D gene (6 bases). V lost 5 bases and J 10 bases, leaving 12 bases between the germline ends. The germline gives CDR1 SGHTA, CDR2 FQGNSA. The CDR3 contains 13 residues. The CDR3 loop is CASSPGQRSPLHF. The CDR3 DNA reads as TGTGCCAGCAGCCCAGGACAGAGGTCACCCCTCCACTTT.

J is TRBJ1-6 and V is TRBV6-1, with a tentative D call TRBD1 (6 bases). This CDR3 has 14 amino acids. Germline assignment: CDR1 MNHNS and CDR2 SASEGT. V was pared by 6 bases and J by 7 bases, with 13 bases between. The CDR3 DNA is TGTGCCAGCAGAGAAAACAGGGAAAATTCACCCCTCCACTTT. Translation: CASRENRENSPLHF.

On this clonotype: The junction differs from germline at one of its ends, possibly a read error. The chain carries TRBV11-2 and TRBJ1-2; no clear D. CDR1 and CDR2 (germline): SGHAT, FQNNGV. The CDR3 has 13 residues. For the CDR3, the DNA is TGTGCCAGCAGGTTAGGACTGAACTATGGCTACACCTTC. This encodes CASRLGLNYGYTF. Supplemented by reference TRBV11-2 and TRBJ1-2, the full variable domain reads EAGVAQSPRYKIIEKRQSVAFWCNPISGHATLYWYQQILGQGPKLLIQFQNNGVVDDSQLPKDRFSAERLKGVDSTLKIQPAKLEDSAVYLCASRLGLNYGYTFGSGTRLTVV.

The chain links TRBV10-2 to TRBJ1-1, with TRBD1 matching 11 bases. The CDR3 extends over 13 amino acids. The germline gives CDR1 WSHSY, CDR2 SAAADI. The junction had 4 bases not matched to a gene; V was cut back by 6 bases and J by 7 bases. CDR3 bases: TGCGCCAGCAGGGACAGGGGGCAGGGTGAAGCTTTCTTT. Translating it yields CASRDRGQGEAFF.

The chain joins TRBV6-1 to TRBJ1-2, with TRBD1 as a possible D gene (5 bases). This CDR3 contains 12 residues. With 7 bases removed from V and 7 bases from J, the gap between germline ends came to 13 bases. Germline CDR1 reads MNHNS; CDR2 reads SASEGT. CDR3 residues: CASTLPGAGYTF. The DNA of the CDR3 is TGTGCCAGCACCCTTCCTGGGGCTGGCTACACCTTC.

The V call is TRBV6-2 or TRBV6-3, the J call TRBJ1-6; 8 bases are shared with TRBD1. The germline gives CDR1 MNHEY, CDR2 SVGEGT. Trimming took 4 bases from V and 10 from J; bases not matched to a gene: 9. The CDR3 consists of 15 residues. CDR3 protein: CASSSSRTGRSPLHF. The DNA for the CDR3 is TGTGCCAGCAGTTCCTCCCGGACAGGGCGCTCACCCCTCCACTTT.

The sample holds a few counts of this clonotype. V gene TRBV30 combines with J gene TRBJ1-6; tentatively, D is TRBD1 (5 bases). The length of the CDR3 is 14 residues. CDR1 GTSNPN and CDR2 SVGIG come from the germline V gene (reference sequence). Between the trimmed V and J ends, which lost 1 base and 5 bases, there was a span of 9 bases. The CDR3 sequence: CAWSAGRHNSPLHF. The CDR3 DNA follows: TGTGCCTGGAGTGCGGGACGGCATAATTCACCCCTCCACTTT.

The chain carries TRBV30 and TRBJ2-5, with D maybe TRBD2 (6 bases). The CDR3 has 13 amino acids. Germline V CDR1 and CDR2: GTSNPN, SVGIG (reference sequence). Trimming stripped 0 bases from V and 7 bases from J, with 12 bases between. CDR3 region: CAWSVEVGGTQYF. CDR3 nucleotides: TGTGCCTGGAGTGTAGAGGTGGGGGGGACCCAGTACTTC.

This clonotype was found once. This chain connects TRBV30 to TRBJ2-1; D ambiguous. V was shortened by 2 bases and J by 3 bases, with 14 bases between the two germline ends. The CDR3 contains 15 residues. CDR1 GTSNPN and CDR2 SVGIG come from the germline V gene (reference sequence). CDR3 region: CAWSLGKTIYNEQFF. The CDR3 DNA reads TGTGCCTGGAGTTTAGGGAAGACAATCTACAATGAGCAGTTCTTC.

J is TRBJ1-1 and V is TRBV6-5; 9 positions agree with TRBD1. With 2 bases clipped from V and 1 base from J, the junction kept 5 bases outside the gene matches. This CDR3 is built from 16 residues. Per the germline V gene, CDR1 is MNHEY and CDR2 is SVGAGI. The CDR3 spells CASSYRGGQGNTEAFF. Here the CDR3 DNA reads TGTGCCAGCAGTTACCGGGGGGGACAGGGGAACACTGAAGCTTTCTTT.

The chain couples TRBV7-2 to TRBJ2-1; possibly TRBD1 for D (6 bases). V lost 4 bases and J 11 bases, leaving 12 bases between the germline ends. The length of the CDR3 is 12 residues. Germline V lookup: CDR1 SGHTA, CDR2 FQGNSA. The CDR3: CASSSTGLKQFF. CDR3 DNA: TGTGCCAGCAGCTCAACAGGGCTTAAGCAGTTCTTC.

This clonotype was recorded once. The chain couples TRBV21-1 to TRBJ1-6; the DNA was not used to check the table's D call, TRBD1. TRBV21-1 is a documented pseudogene. This CDR3 region has 16 residues. In DNA, the CDR3 is TGTGCCAGCGCAGGGCAGGGGTGGGTATTGAATTCACCCCTCCACTTT. Translated, it gives CASAGQGWVLNSPLHF.

J is TRBJ2-7 and V is TRBV19, with 9 bases fitting TRBD1. The trim removed 6 bases at V and 0 bases at J, leaving 9 bases unmatched. The CDR3 totals 16 residues. Germline V lookup: CDR1 LNHDA, CDR2 SQIVND (reference sequence). The CDR3 here is CASSTSGQGPSYEQYF. In DNA, the CDR3 is TGTGCCAGTAGCACCTCGGGACAGGGCCCCTCCTACGAGCAGTACTTC.

This chain links TRBV7-2 with TRBJ1-5; D is undetermined. V lost 5 bases and J lost 3, with 17 bases in between. The CDR3 loop spans 16 amino acids. CDR1 is SGHTA and CDR2 is FQGNSA in the germline V gene. The chain's CDR3 is CASSDFVGVSNQPQHF. The CDR3 region has the DNA TGTGCCAGCAGCGACTTCGTCGGCGTTTCCAATCAGCCCCAGCATTTT.

The chain carries TRBV6-1 and TRBJ1-2; TRBD1 agrees at 7 bases. Trimming took 6 bases from V and 0 from J; bases not matched to a gene: 4. This CDR3 contains 14 residues. CDR1 MNHNS and CDR2 SASEGT come from the germline V gene. In DNA form, the CDR3 reads TGTGCCAGCAGAACGGGGACAGCTAACTATGGCTACACCTTC. Translating gives CASRTGTANYGYTF.

This clonotype turned up a few times. The chain joins TRBV19 to TRBJ1-2, with 9 nucleotides matching TRBD1. This CDR3 has 15 amino acids. The V and J ends lost 6 bases and 4 bases, in that order; junction bases with no gene match: 9. Germline V gene data show CDR1 as LNHDA and CDR2 as SQIVND (reference sequence). The CDR3 sequence: CASRPGQGASYGYTF. In DNA form, the CDR3 reads TGTGCCAGTAGACCGGGACAGGGTGCATCCTATGGCTACACCTTC.

This chain uses TRBV7-2 with TRBJ2-7; perhaps TRBD1 as D (5 bases). Trimming stripped 1 base from V and 4 bases from J, with 14 bases between. The CDR3 sequence is 15 residues long. Germline V lookup: CDR1 SGHTA, CDR2 FQGNSA. The CDR3 loop reads CASSLGTGAGYEQYF. The CDR3 nucleotides read TGTGCCAGCAGCTTAGGAACTGGGGCTGGTTACGAGCAGTACTTC. The variable domain in full, with the rest retrieved from reference TRBV7-2 and TRBJ2-7, is GAGVSQSPSNKVTEKGKDVELRCDPISGHTALYWYRQSLGQGLEFLIYFQGNSAPDKSGLPSDRFSAERTGGSVSTLTIQRTQQEDSAVYLCASSLGTGAGYEQYFGPGTRLTVT.

The gene calls are TRBV6-2 or TRBV6-3 and TRBJ1-2; D perhaps matches TRBD1 (6 bases). The CDR3 is 13 residues long. Trimming left V 2 bases short and J 7 bases short, with 11 bases between. Germline V gene data show CDR1 as MNHEY and CDR2 as SVGEGT. The CDR3 region is CASSYQGNGGYTF. Written as DNA, the CDR3 is TGTGCCAGCAGTTACCAGGGGAACGGTGGCTACACCTTC.

The V call is TRBV20-1, the J call TRBJ2-7; D is unresolved. Trimming pared 3 bases from V and 5 bases from J, leaving 14 bases between. From germline, CDR1 is DFQATT and CDR2 SNEGSKA (reference sequence). This CDR3 is built from 13 residues. CDR3 region: CSARGRVYNEQYF. As DNA, the CDR3 is TGCAGTGCTAGGGGTAGGGTGTATAACGAGCAGTACTTC.